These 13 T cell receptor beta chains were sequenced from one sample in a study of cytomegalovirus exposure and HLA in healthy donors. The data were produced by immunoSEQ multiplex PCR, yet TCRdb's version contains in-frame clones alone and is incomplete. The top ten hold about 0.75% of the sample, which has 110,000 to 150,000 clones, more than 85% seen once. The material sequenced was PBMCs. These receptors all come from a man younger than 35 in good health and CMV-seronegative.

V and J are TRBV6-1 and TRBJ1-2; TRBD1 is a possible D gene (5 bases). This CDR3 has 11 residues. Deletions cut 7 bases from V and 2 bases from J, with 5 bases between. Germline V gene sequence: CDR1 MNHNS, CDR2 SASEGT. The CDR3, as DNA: TGTGCCAGCACAGGGAACTATGGCTACACCTTC. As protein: CASTGNYGYTF.

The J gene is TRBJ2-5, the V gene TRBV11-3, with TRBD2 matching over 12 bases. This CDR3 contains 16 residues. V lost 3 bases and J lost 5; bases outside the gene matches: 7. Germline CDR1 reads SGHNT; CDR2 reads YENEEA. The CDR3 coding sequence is TGTGCCAGCAGCTTCCCTAGCGGGAGGGCCTCGGAGACCCAGTACTTC. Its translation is CASSFPSGRASETQYF. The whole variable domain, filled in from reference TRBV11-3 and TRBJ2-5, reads EAGVVQSPRYKIIEKKQPVAFWCNPISGHNTLYWYLQNLGQGPELLIRYENEEAVDDSQLPKDRFSAERLKGVDSTLKIQPAELGDSAVYLCASSFPSGRASETQYFGPGTRLLVL.

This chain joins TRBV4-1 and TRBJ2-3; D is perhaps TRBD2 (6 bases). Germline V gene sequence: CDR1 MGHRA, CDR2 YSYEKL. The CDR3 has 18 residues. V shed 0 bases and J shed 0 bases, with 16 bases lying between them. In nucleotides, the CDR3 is TGCGCCAGCAGCCAAGATGAGAGCGGGTCCGCTAGCACAGATACGCAGTATTTT. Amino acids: CASSQDESGSASTDTQYF.

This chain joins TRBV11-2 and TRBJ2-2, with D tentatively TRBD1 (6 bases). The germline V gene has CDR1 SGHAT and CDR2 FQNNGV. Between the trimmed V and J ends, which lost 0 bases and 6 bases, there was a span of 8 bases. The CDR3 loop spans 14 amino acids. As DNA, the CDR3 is TGTGCCAGCAGCTTAGACAGGGGAGCCGGGGAGCTGTTTTTT. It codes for CASSLDRGAGELFF.

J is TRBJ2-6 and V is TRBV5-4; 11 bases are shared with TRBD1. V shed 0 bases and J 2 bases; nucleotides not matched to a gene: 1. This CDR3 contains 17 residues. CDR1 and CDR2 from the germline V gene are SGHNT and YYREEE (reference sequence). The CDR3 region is CASSLGDRGTGANVLTF. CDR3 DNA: TGTGCCAGCAGCTTGGGGGACAGGGGGACTGGGGCCAACGTCCTGACTTTC.

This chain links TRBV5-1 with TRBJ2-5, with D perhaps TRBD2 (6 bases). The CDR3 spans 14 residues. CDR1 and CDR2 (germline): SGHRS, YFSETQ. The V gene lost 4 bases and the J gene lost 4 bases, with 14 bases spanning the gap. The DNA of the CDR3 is TGCGCCAGCAGCGTGGCAGGGCGGGGAGAGACCCAGTACTTC. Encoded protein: CASSVAGRGETQYF.

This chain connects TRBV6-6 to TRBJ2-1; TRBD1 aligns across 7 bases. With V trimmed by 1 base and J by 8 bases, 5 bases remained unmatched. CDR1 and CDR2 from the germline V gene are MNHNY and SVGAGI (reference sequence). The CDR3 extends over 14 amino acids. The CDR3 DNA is TGTGCCAGCAGTTACTATGACAGGGACCATGAGCAGTTCTTC. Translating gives CASSYYDRDHEQFF.

CDR3 bases: TGTGCCAGCTCAGGAGGACAGAGTTATCAGCCCCAGCATTTT. Translation: CASSGGQSYQPQHF. This chain connects TRBV6-6 to TRBJ1-5; D is possibly TRBD1 (6 bases). Germline V CDR1 and CDR2: MNHNY, SVGAGI (reference sequence). The length of the CDR3 is 14 residues. V was clipped by 8 bases and J by 5 bases, with 16 bases between them.

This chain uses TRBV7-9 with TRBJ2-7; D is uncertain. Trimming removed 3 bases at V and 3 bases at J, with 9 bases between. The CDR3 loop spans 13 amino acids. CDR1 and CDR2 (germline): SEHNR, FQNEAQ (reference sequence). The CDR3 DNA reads TGTGCCAGCAGCTTTGGCAGGATCTACGAGCAGTACTTC. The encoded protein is CASSFGRIYEQYF.

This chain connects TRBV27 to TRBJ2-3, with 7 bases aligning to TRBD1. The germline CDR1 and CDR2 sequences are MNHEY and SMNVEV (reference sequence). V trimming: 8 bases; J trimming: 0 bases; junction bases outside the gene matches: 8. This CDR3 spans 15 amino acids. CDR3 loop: CASRTGATSTDTQYF. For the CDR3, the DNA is TGTGCCAGCCGTACAGGGGCAACTAGCACAGATACGCAGTATTTT.

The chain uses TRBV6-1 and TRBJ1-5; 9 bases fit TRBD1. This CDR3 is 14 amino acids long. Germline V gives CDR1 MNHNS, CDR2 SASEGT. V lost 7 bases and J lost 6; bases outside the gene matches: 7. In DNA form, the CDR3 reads TGTGCCAGCAATCCGGGACAGGGAGGTCAGCCCCAGCATTTT. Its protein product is CASNPGQGGQPQHF.

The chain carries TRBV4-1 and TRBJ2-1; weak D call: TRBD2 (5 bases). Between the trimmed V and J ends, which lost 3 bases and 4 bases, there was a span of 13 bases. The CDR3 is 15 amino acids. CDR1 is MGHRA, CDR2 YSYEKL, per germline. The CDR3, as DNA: TGCGCCAGCAGCCAGGATCGGACTGGATACAATGAGCAGTTCTTC. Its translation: CASSQDRTGYNEQFF.

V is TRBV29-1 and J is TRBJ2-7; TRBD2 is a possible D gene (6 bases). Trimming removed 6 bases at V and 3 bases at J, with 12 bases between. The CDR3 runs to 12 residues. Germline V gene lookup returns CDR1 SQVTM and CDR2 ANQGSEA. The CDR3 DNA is TGCAGCGTCCCGGGACTGGGCTACGAGCAGTACGTC. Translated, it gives CSVPGLGYEQYV.